The entry below gives a single TCR beta chain sequence along with its context. The antigen remains undetermined. This sample was included in a study of cytomegalovirus exposure and HLA in healthy donors. The table came from immunoSEQ multiplex PCR; TCRdb's copy has only in-frame clones and leaves some out. In the table there are some 120,000 clones, about 90% of which are singletons. General study findings and limits: Rarity marked most TCR sequences, yet some public TCRs occurred in many donors.

The origin of this receptor is a woman younger than 35 in good health and CMV-seronegative. Source material: PBMCs.

The CDR3 is CASSPTQGVTGELFF. CDR3 DNA: TGTGCCAGCAGCCCGACGCAGGGGGTGACCGGGGAGCTGTTTTTT. V gene TRBV7-2 combines with J gene TRBJ2-2, with 7 positions matching TRBD1. Germline trimming cut 5 bases from V and 5 bases from J; bases unmatched to any gene: 8. Germline V gene data show CDR1 as SGHTA and CDR2 as FQGNSA. The CDR3 runs 15 residues.